A single sample gave rise to the 3 T cell receptor beta chains below, sequenced in a study of molecular identifiers for immune sequencing clone quantification. TCRdb redid the calling of the PCR reads with MiXCR, one entry per CDR3 protein. The profile shows about 640,000 distinct CDR3 sequences, just under 20% of them singletons. The sample comprised naive CD8+ T cells from blood, with Jurkat cell RNA spiked in. Subset in this sample: FACS-sorted CD8+CD4-CCR7+CD45RA+ naive T cells. All receptors derive from a human donor in good health. Some libraries in this study had Jurkat cell RNA spiked in.

This clonotype was counted ten times or more. The rearrangement links TRBV27 to TRBJ1-5; D remains ambiguous. Germline CDR1 is MNHEY and CDR2 is SMNVEV (reference sequence). V lost 2 bases and J lost 7, with 18 bases in between. This CDR3 is 16 amino acids long. CDR3 amino acids: CASSLSSSPGGQPQHF. CDR3 nucleotides: TGTGCCAGCAGTTTAAGCAGCTCCCCCGGAGGGCAGCCCCAGCATTTT.

V gene TRBV4-1 combines with J gene TRBJ2-5; TRBD2 matches at 9 bases. Germline assignment: CDR1 MGHRA and CDR2 YSYEKL. The CDR3 covers 19 residues. V was clipped by 0 bases and J by 5 bases; unmatched bases: 16. CDR3 protein: CASSQEAERGVPFAETQYF. For the CDR3, the DNA is TGCGCCAGCAGCCAAGAGGCGGAGCGGGGGGTACCTTTTGCGGAGACCCAGTACTTC.

In its sample, this clonotype was seen many times. This rearrangement joins TRBV29-1 to TRBJ2-3, with no clear D. Germline lookup yields CDR1 SQVTM and CDR2 ANQGSEA. The CDR3 extends over 13 amino acids. Deletions cut 7 bases from V and 2 bases from J, with 13 bases between. CDR3 protein: CSGVAGNTDTQYF. The CDR3 DNA reads as TGCAGCGGGGTGGCAGGAAACACAGATACGCAGTATTTT.